This T cell receptor beta chain was profiled in a study of T-cell memory formation after mild COVID-19. Whole-study findings and limits: There was no confirmation that second-wave clones peaking on day 37 were SARS-CoV-2 specific. From day 15 to 85, contracting clones were balanced between CD4 and CD8, whereas later expanders leaned toward CD4+. Chiefly within CM and EM were the contracting CD4+ clones; CD8+ ones were within EMRA. Cross-reactive memory apparently joined, as some responding clones appeared in pre-infection memory.

MiXCR was run by TCRdb on the 5' RACE reads, yielding one entry per CDR3 protein. The repertoire holds 350,000 to 500,000 distinct CDR3 sequences, with 20% as singletons. Note on this clonotype: Its specificity is not known.

Sequencing was performed on PBMCs or a T cell subset sorted from them (not recorded which). The source is an adult woman who had mild COVID-19 (a few samples of this study predate the infection). Cell type and time point are not known.

As DNA, the CDR3 is TGTGCCAGCAGTTTTCCGGCTACCTACGAGCAGTACTTC. Its translation: CASSFPATYEQYF. V gene TRBV28 combines with J gene TRBJ2-7; D ambiguous. Trimming removed 3 bases from V and 2 bases from J, with 8 bases in between. There are 13 residues in the CDR3. CDR1 and CDR2 from the germline V gene are MDHEN and SYDVKM.